Below, one T cell receptor beta chain is given with its context. The antigen is unknown. The source of the sample is a study of response to subunit inactivated influenza vaccine. Using its own MiXCR run on the RT-PCR reads, TCRdb lists one record per CDR3 protein. The sample contains 450,000 to 600,000 distinct CDR3 sequences, approximately 6.9% of which appear only once. Trimming cost V 7 bases and J 7 bases; bases outside gene matches: 7. The CDR3 covers 13 residues. Points from the study as a whole: The authors suggested that few new T cells are recruited per seasonal influenza vaccination.

This sequence was found in a man aged 50-75 years who received an inactivated influenza vaccine. The chain couples TRBV12-3 or TRBV12-4 to TRBJ2-3; 8 bases are shared with TRBD2. Here the sequenced sample was PBMCs from blood, taken less than 30 months after vaccination. CDR3 coding DNA: TGTGCCAGCATCCGGGGGGGCGGAAATACGCAGTATTTT. It translates to CASIRGGGNTQYF.